These 26 T cell receptor beta chains were sequenced from one sample in a study of blood T cell repertoires in COVID-19. Profiled with immunoSEQ multiplex PCR; TCRdb holds only in-frame clones, not every one. The sample shows around 440,000 clones, 88% of them seen only once. The sample comprised peripheral blood. The receptors were sampled from a woman in her 50s with COVID-19, enrolled during active disease.

The chain employs TRBV2 and TRBJ1-5; D remains ambiguous. The CDR3 totals 16 residues. The ends were cut back, 4 bases at V and 0 bases at J, with 13 bases in the middle. Germline V CDR1 and CDR2: SNHLY, FYNNEI. DNA of the CDR3: TGTGCCAGCAGTGTGAGCGGGCATCATAGCAATCAGCCCCAGCATTTT. Residues: CASSVSGHHSNQPQHF.

The chain links TRBV7-2 to TRBJ1-1; D is possibly TRBD1 (6 bases). This CDR3 region has 15 residues. Trimming stripped 4 bases from V and 4 bases from J, with 16 bases between. In germline, CDR1 is SGHTA, CDR2 FQGNSA. Here the CDR3 reads CASSYTGRGFTEAFF. The CDR3 bases are TGTGCCAGCAGCTATACAGGGAGAGGATTCACTGAAGCTTTCTTT.

The rearrangement uses TRBV3-1 (or the pseudogene TRBV3-2) and TRBJ2-3; D call uncertain. The V gene lost 5 bases and the J gene lost 1 base, with 7 bases spanning the gap. CDR1 and CDR2 from the germline V gene are LGHDT and YNNKEL (reference sequence). This CDR3 has 13 amino acids. CDR3 in DNA: TGTGCCAGCAGCGTCACGGGCACAGATACGCAGTATTTT. Translation gives CASSVTGTDTQYF.

This sequence joins TRBV4-1 and TRBJ1-4; perhaps TRBD1 as D (6 bases). The V end lost 4 bases, the J end lost 7 bases, and 7 bases lay between the germline ends. The CDR3 contains 12 residues. In germline, CDR1 is MGHRA, CDR2 YSYEKL. CDR3 bases: TGCGCCAGCAGCCCCAGGGGTGAAAAACTGTTTTTT. Amino acids: CASSPRGEKLFF.

In DNA, the CDR3 is TGTGCCAGCACCGAGGGTGTGGACAATGAGCAGTTCTTC. It yields the protein CASTEGVDNEQFF. V gene TRBV2 combines with J gene TRBJ2-1, with D perhaps TRBD2 (5 bases). V lost 7 bases, J lost 5 bases, and 12 bases lay in between. This CDR3 region has 13 residues. Germline lookup yields CDR1 SNHLY and CDR2 FYNNEI. Based on the CDR3 plus reference TRBV2 and TRBJ2-1, the full variable domain is EPEVTQTPSHQVTQMGQEVILRCVPISNHLYFYWYRQILGQKVEFLVSFYNNEISEKSEIFDDQFSVERPDGSNFTLKIRSTKLEDSAMYFCASTEGVDNEQFFGPGTRLTVL.

The rearrangement links TRBV7-3 to TRBJ2-1; 7 bases align to TRBD1. CDR1 is SGHTA, CDR2 FQGTGA, per germline. With V trimmed by 2 bases and J by 4 bases, 11 bases remained unmatched. The CDR3 extends over 17 amino acids. As DNA, the CDR3 is TGTGCCAGCAGCTTAGTTAGGGTGACAGGGTCTTACAATGAGCAGTTCTTC. Protein product: CASSLVRVTGSYNEQFF.

In regard to this clone: Additional DNA sequences in this sample encode the identical CDR3. V usage is TRBV6-5 and J usage is TRBJ1-6; D not resolved. The CDR3 length is 14 residues. Trimming removed 2 bases at V and 7 bases at J, with 9 bases between. Germline V gene lookup returns CDR1 MNHEY and CDR2 SVGAGI. CDR3 in amino acids: CASSYGRGNSPLHF. The CDR3 DNA follows: TGTGCCAGCAGTTACGGGCGGGGAAATTCACCCCTCCACTTT.

The chain employs TRBV7-2 and TRBJ1-2, with D tentatively TRBD1 (5 bases). CDR3 length: 15 amino acids. Trimming removed 1 base from V and 4 bases from J, with 13 bases in between. Per the germline V gene, CDR1 is SGHTA and CDR2 is FQGNSA. CDR3 coding DNA: TGTGCCAGCAGCTTAGGGGGCGGGGTAGTCTATGGCTACACCTTC. Translating it yields CASSLGGGVVYGYTF. The full variable domain, rest sourced from reference TRBV7-2 and TRBJ1-2, is GAGVSQSPSNKVTEKGKDVELRCDPISGHTALYWYRQSLGQGLEFLIYFQGNSAPDKSGLPSDRFSAERTGGSVSTLTIQRTQQEDSAVYLCASSLGGGVVYGYTFGSGTRLTVV.

The genes are TRBV2 and TRBJ1-2; 10 nucleotides match TRBD1. This CDR3 is built from 15 residues. The V gene's germline CDR1 is SNHLY and CDR2 FYNNEI. V shed 3 bases, J shed 8 bases, and the junction held 9 bases outside the gene matches. CDR3 residues: CASSDLPGQGKGYTF. In nucleotides, the CDR3 is TGTGCCAGCAGTGACCTCCCGGGACAGGGGAAAGGCTACACCTTC. The whole variable domain, filled in from reference TRBV2 and TRBJ1-2, reads EPEVTQTPSHQVTQMGQEVILRCVPISNHLYFYWYRQILGQKVEFLVSFYNNEISEKSEIFDDQFSVERPDGSNFTLKIRSTKLEDSAMYFCASSDLPGQGKGYTFGSGTRLTVV.

The gene calls are TRBV2 and TRBJ1-5; 7 bases are shared with TRBD1. The CDR3 runs 13 residues. The ends lost 10 bases at V and 3 bases at J; junction bases unmatched: 6. CDR1 and CDR2 from the germline V gene are SNHLY and FYNNEI. The CDR3 DNA follows: TGTGCCATTGGAGACAGGGCCAATCAGCCCCAGCATTTT. This encodes CAIGDRANQPQHF.

V usage is TRBV30 and J usage is TRBJ2-3; 7 bases align to TRBD2. The CDR3 loop spans 15 amino acids. Per the germline V gene, CDR1 is GTSNPN and CDR2 is SVGIG (reference sequence). The trim removed 0 bases at V and 1 base at J, leaving 4 bases unmatched. CDR3 sequence reads: CAWSVPSGGTDTQYF. The CDR3 DNA is TGTGCCTGGAGTGTACCCAGCGGGGGCACAGATACGCAGTATTTT.

This chain links TRBV27 with TRBJ1-2, with D uncertain. Trimming took 0 bases from V and 2 from J, leaving 10 bases between them. The CDR3 loop spans 15 amino acids. Germline CDR1 MNHEY, CDR2 SMNVEV (reference sequence). The CDR3 is CASSLSRLTNYGYTF. The CDR3 DNA reads as TGTGCCAGCAGTTTATCGCGACTCACGAACTATGGCTACACCTTC.

J is TRBJ1-3 and V is TRBV4-1; TRBD1 is a possible D gene (6 bases). CDR1 is MGHRA, CDR2 YSYEKL, per germline. V lost 1 base and J lost 2, with 24 bases in between. This CDR3 has 20 amino acids. The CDR3 region is CASSQAVRGTGKKAGNTIYF. CDR3 in DNA: TGCGCCAGCAGCCAAGCCGTAAGGGGAACAGGGAAAAAAGCTGGAAACACCATATATTTT.

For the CDR3, the DNA is TGTGCCACCCCTATAGCAACTAATGAAAAACTGTTTTTT. Translated, it gives CATPIATNEKLFF. The chain couples TRBV10-3 to TRBJ1-4; D is ambiguous. The CDR3 contains 13 residues. Germline CDR1 is ENHRY and CDR2 is SYGVKD. V was pared by 10 bases and J by 0 bases, with 9 bases between.

V is TRBV19 and J is TRBJ2-2; TRBD1 is a possible D gene (6 bases). This CDR3 comprises 14 residues. Germline CDR1 and CDR2: LNHDA and SQIVND (reference sequence). V was trimmed by 4 bases and J by 0 bases, leaving 6 bases between them. In DNA, the CDR3 is TGTGCCAGTAGTAGGGGGCCGAACACCGGGGAGCTGTTTTTT. Translated: CASSRGPNTGELFF.

The CDR3 DNA is TGTGCCAGCAGTAAACAGGGGTCTGGGGCCAACGTCCTGACTTTC. Its translation is CASSKQGSGANVLTF. This rearrangement joins TRBV6-2 or TRBV6-3 to TRBJ2-6, with 7 bases that match TRBD1. Germline V gives CDR1 MNHEY, CDR2 SVGEGT. The CDR3 contains 15 residues. J was trimmed by 1 base and V by 5 bases; bases with no gene match: 2.

This chain connects TRBV3-1 (or the pseudogene TRBV3-2) to TRBJ1-1; D possibly corresponds to TRBD1 (5 bases). The V gene's germline CDR1 is LGHDT and CDR2 YNNKEL (reference sequence). V was shortened by 1 base and J by 3 bases, with 18 bases between the two germline ends. This CDR3 has 17 residues. The DNA for the CDR3 is TGTGCCAGCAGCCAAGGCGCGATCGGCAGGGAATACACTGAAGCTTTCTTT. It translates to CASSQGAIGREYTEAFF.

The rearrangement uses TRBV5-1 and TRBJ2-3; 7 positions agree with TRBD1. The CDR3 length is 11 residues. The V and J ends lost 6 bases and 6 bases, in that order; junction bases with no gene match: 1. CDR1 is SGHRS and CDR2 is YFSETQ in the germline V gene. The CDR3: CASKGADTQYF. The CDR3 DNA reads as TGCGCCAGCAAGGGGGCGGATACGCAGTATTTT.

This clone was counted only a few times. CDR3 bases: TGTGCCAGTAGTACCACCCGTAAGGAGCGCCAGCATTTT. It yields the protein CASSTTRKERQHF. V is TRBV19 and J is TRBJ1-5; unclear D gene. V lost 4 bases to trimming and J lost 12 bases, with 16 bases between them. This CDR3 contains 13 residues. Germline V gene data show CDR1 as LNHDA and CDR2 as SQIVND (reference sequence). Filled out from reference TRBV19 and TRBJ1-5, the complete variable domain reads DGGITQSPKYLFRKEGQNVTLSCEQNLNHDAMYWYRQDPGQGLRLIYYSQIVNDFQKGDIAEGYSVSREKKESFPLTVTSAQKNPTAFYLCASSTTRKERQHFGDGTRLSIL.

The chain joins TRBV5-4 to TRBJ2-5; D possibly corresponds to TRBD1 (6 bases). Germline CDR1 SGHNT, CDR2 YYREEE (reference sequence). V lost 5 bases and J 3 bases, leaving 14 bases between the germline ends. This CDR3 contains 14 residues. CDR3 in amino acids: CASSTTGSEETQYF. In nucleotides, the CDR3 is TGTGCCAGCAGTACAACAGGGTCGGAAGAGACCCAGTACTTC.

The V and J genes are TRBV10-3 and TRBJ1-4; TRBD1 matches 7 bases. Trimming at V came to 6 bases and at J to 6 bases, leaving 7 bases not matched to a gene. Germline V lookup: CDR1 ENHRY, CDR2 SYGVKD. The CDR3 has 14 amino acids. The CDR3 is CAIRADRDDEKLFF. In DNA, the CDR3 is TGTGCCATCAGAGCAGACAGGGACGATGAAAAACTGTTTTTT.

The V call is TRBV2, the J call TRBJ2-5, with D perhaps TRBD1 (6 bases). CDR1 and CDR2 from the germline V gene are SNHLY and FYNNEI. The CDR3 sequence is 16 residues long. V was cut by 1 base and J by 4 bases, with 16 bases left in between. This CDR3 is CASSEGLGGRRETQYF. The CDR3 DNA reads TGTGCCAGCAGTGAAGGCCTTGGGGGCCGTAGAGAGACCCAGTACTTC. Combining the CDR3 with reference TRBV2 and TRBJ2-5 gives the whole variable domain EPEVTQTPSHQVTQMGQEVILRCVPISNHLYFYWYRQILGQKVEFLVSFYNNEISEKSEIFDDQFSVERPDGSNFTLKIRSTKLEDSAMYFCASSEGLGGRRETQYFGPGTRLLVL.

The chain has TRBV12-5 and TRBJ2-5; weak D call: TRBD2 (6 bases). The CDR3 is 13 amino acids. Germline V lookup: CDR1 LGHNT, CDR2 FRNRAP. V lost 5 bases to trimming and J lost 5 bases, with 12 bases between them. The CDR3 nucleotides are TGTGCTAGTGGTGCGGGGTCTTGGGAGACCCAGTACTTC. This encodes CASGAGSWETQYF.

A note on this clone: Other DNA sequences in the same sample also yield this CDR3. This chain connects TRBV7-2 to TRBJ2-1, with TRBD2 matching 9 bases. With V trimmed by 4 bases and J by 0 bases, 4 bases remained unmatched. The length of the CDR3 is 16 residues. Germline CDR1 is SGHTA and CDR2 is FQGNSA. The CDR3 reads CASSSRAGGSYNEQFF. Here the CDR3 DNA reads TGTGCCAGCAGCTCACGAGCGGGGGGCTCCTACAATGAGCAGTTCTTC.

The chain carries TRBV7-2 and TRBJ2-1; TRBD2 matches 10 bases. CDR1 SGHTA and CDR2 FQGNSA come from the germline V gene. J lost 5 bases, V lost 3 bases, and 4 bases had no gene match. The length of the CDR3 is 15 residues. CDR3 region: CASSLASGGHNEQFF. In DNA, the CDR3 is TGTGCCAGCAGCTTGGCTAGCGGGGGTCACAATGAGCAGTTCTTC. The variable domain in full, with the rest retrieved from reference TRBV7-2 and TRBJ2-1, is GAGVSQSPSNKVTEKGKDVELRCDPISGHTALYWYRQSLGQGLEFLIYFQGNSAPDKSGLPSDRFSAERTGGSVSTLTIQRTQQEDSAVYLCASSLASGGHNEQFFGPGTRLTVL.

This chain uses TRBV3-1 (or the pseudogene TRBV3-2) with TRBJ1-3; 9 nucleotides agree with TRBD1. The CDR3 length is 14 residues. The V gene's germline CDR1 is LGHDT and CDR2 YNNKEL (reference sequence). The junction had 8 bases not matched to a gene; V was cut back by 10 bases and J by 4 bases. CDR3 region: CATFHRGRGNTIYF. CDR3 nucleotide sequence: TGTGCCACCTTTCACAGGGGGCGAGGAAACACCATATATTTT.